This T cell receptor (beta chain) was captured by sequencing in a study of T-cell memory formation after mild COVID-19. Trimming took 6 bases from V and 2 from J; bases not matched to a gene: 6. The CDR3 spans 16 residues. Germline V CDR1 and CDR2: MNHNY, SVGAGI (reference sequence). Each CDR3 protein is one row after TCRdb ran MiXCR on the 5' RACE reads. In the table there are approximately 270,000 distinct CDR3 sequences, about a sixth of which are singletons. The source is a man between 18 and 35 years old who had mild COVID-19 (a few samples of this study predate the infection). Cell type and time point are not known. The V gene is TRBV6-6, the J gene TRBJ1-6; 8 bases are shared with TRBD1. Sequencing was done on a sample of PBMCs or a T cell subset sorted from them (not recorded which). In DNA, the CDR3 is TGTGCCAGCAGCACCAGACAGGGGCCCTATAATTCACCCCTCCACTTT. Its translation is CASSTRQGPYNSPLHF.